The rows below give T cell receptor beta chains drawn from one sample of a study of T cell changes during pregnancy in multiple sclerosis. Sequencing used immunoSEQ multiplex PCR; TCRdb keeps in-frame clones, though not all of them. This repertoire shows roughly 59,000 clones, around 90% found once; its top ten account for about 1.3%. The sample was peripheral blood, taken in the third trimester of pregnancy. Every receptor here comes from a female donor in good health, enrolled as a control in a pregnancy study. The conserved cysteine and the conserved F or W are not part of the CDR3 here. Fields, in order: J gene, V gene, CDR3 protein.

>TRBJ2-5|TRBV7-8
ASSLGRTTGVRETQY
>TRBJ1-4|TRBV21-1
ASSKGDRGGKAEKLF
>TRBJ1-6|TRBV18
ASSPPDQGNSPLH
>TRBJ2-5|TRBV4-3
ASSQVGGVETQY
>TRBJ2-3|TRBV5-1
ASSQESGGADTQY
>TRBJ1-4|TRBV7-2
ASSLGGTENEKLF
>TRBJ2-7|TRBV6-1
ASTQDRVMGEQY
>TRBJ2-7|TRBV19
ASSTGTGGYEQY
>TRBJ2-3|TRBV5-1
ASSLIPGEYDTQY
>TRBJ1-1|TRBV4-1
ASSQVDRLNTEAF
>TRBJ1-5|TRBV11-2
ASSTPGPQH
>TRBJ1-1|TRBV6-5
ASGGGKNTEAF
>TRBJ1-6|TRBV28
ASRGQGTYNSPLH
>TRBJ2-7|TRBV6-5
ASRKQGAGPYEQY
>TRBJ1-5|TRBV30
AWSTSGGNQPQH
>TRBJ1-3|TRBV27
ASRDRLPGNTIY
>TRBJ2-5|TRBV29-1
SVVRRGGRQETQY
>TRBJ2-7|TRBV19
ASSGDNYEQY
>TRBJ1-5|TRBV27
ASSGSGGGNQPQH
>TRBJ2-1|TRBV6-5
ASSWTQGVGEQF